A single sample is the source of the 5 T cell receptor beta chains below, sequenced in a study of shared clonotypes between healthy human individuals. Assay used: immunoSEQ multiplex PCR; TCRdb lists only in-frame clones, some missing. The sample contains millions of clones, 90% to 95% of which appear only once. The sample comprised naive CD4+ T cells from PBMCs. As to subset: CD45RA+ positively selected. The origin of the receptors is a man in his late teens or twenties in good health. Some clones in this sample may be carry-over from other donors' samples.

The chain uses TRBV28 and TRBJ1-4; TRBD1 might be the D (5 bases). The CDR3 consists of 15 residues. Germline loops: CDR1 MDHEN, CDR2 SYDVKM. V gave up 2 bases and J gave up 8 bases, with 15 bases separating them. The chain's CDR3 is CASSLMLGGGEKLFF. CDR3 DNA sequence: TGTGCCAGCAGTTTAATGTTGGGCGGGGGGGAAAAACTGTTTTTT. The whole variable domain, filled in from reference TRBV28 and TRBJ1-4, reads DVKVTQSSRYLVKRTGEKVFLECVQDMDHENMFWYRQDPGLGLRLIYFSYDVKMKEKGDIPEGYSVSREKKERFSLILESASTNQTSMYLCASSLMLGGGEKLFFGSGTQLSVL.

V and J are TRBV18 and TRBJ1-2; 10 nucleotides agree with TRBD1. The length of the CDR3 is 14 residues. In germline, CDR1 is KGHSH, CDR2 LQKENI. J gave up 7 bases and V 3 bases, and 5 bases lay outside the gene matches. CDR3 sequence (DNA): TGTGCCAGCTCACCGGAGACAGGGGGCGGTGGCTACACCTTC. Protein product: CASSPETGGGGYTF.

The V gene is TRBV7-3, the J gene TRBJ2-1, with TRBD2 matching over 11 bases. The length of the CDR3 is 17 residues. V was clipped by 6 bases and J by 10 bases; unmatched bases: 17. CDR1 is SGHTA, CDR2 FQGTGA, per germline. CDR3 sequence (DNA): TGTGCCAGCAGTCTCAGAGGGGTAGCGGGAGGGCCTAGCGAGCAGTTCTTC. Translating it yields CASSLRGVAGGPSEQFF.

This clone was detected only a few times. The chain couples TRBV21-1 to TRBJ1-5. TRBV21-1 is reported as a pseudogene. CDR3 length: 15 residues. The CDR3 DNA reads TGTGCCAGCAGCACTCGGGACGGAAGCAATCAGCCCCAGCATTTT. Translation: CASSTRDGSNQPQHF.

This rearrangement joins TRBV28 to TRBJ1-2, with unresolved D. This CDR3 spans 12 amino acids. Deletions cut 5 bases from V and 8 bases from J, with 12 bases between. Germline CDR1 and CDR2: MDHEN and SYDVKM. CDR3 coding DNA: TGTGCCAGCAGTCCATCGATGAGGGGCTACACCTTC. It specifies CASSPSMRGYTF.